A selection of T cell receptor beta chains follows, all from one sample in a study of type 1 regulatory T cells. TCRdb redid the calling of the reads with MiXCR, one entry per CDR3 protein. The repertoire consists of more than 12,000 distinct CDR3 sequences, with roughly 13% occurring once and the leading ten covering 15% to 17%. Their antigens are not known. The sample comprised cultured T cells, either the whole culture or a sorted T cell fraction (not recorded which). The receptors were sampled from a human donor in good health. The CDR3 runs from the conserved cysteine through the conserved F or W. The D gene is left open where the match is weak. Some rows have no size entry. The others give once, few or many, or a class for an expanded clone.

CDR3aa: CASSLSGQGYSPLHF
CDR3nt: TGTGCCAGCAGTTTATCGGGACAGGGTTATTCACCCCTCCACTTT
j_gene: TRBJ1-6
abundance: many
d_gene: TRBD1
v_gene: TRBV27

CDR3aa: CASSVLRASNTGELFF
CDR3nt: TGTGCCAGCAGTGTGCTCAGAGCATCGAACACCGGGGAGCTGTTTTTT
j_gene: TRBJ2-2
abundance: many
d_gene: .
v_gene: TRBV2

CDR3aa: CASSPVDNSPLHF
CDR3nt: TGTGCCAGCTCACCGGTCGATAATTCACCCCTCCACTTT
j_gene: TRBJ1-6
abundance: .
d_gene: .
v_gene: TRBV18

CDR3aa: CASSWGQSRDTQYF
CDR3nt: TGTGCCAGCAGCTGGGGACAGAGCAGAGATACACAGTATTTT
j_gene: TRBJ2-3
abundance: .
d_gene: TRBD1
v_gene: TRBV7-6

CDR3aa: CAWSAGNYGYTF
CDR3nt: TGTGCCTGGAGTGCAGGAAACTATGGCTACACCTTC
j_gene: TRBJ1-2
abundance: many
d_gene: .
v_gene: TRBV30

CDR3aa: CASSLIWTGYFNEQFF
CDR3nt: TGTGCCAGCAGCTTAATATGGACAGGGTATTTCAATGAGCAGTTCTTC
j_gene: TRBJ2-1
abundance: .
d_gene: TRBD1
v_gene: TRBV7-3

CDR3aa: CASSLKGEAWRGLETQYF
CDR3nt: TGTGCCAGCAGTTTAAAGGGGGAAGCGTGGAGGGGGCTAGAGACCCAGTACTTC
j_gene: TRBJ2-5
abundance: medium-sized
d_gene: .
v_gene: TRBV12-3/TRBV12-4

CDR3aa: CSFGGQGHETQYF
CDR3nt: TGCAGCTTTGGGGGGCAGGGACATGAGACCCAGTACTTC
j_gene: TRBJ2-5
abundance: medium-sized
d_gene: .
v_gene: TRBV29-1

CDR3aa: CASSVRVDDDSPLHF
CDR3nt: TGCGCCAGCAGCGTCCGGGTAGACGACGATTCACCCCTCCACTTT
j_gene: TRBJ1-6
abundance: medium-sized
d_gene: .
v_gene: TRBV5-1

CDR3aa: CSARGSGRAEYF
CDR3nt: TGCAGTGCTAGAGGGAGCGGGAGGGCGGAGTACTTC
j_gene: TRBJ2-7
abundance: .
d_gene: TRBD2
v_gene: TRBV20-1

CDR3aa: CASSLAPAGNTEAFF
CDR3nt: TGCGCCAGCAGCTTGGCCCCGGCCGGGAACACTGAAGCTTTCTTT
j_gene: TRBJ1-1
abundance: .
d_gene: .
v_gene: TRBV5-1

CDR3aa: CSASQGGTDTQYF
CDR3nt: TGCAGTGCTTCACAGGGTGGAACAGATACGCAGTATTTT
j_gene: TRBJ2-3
abundance: medium-sized
d_gene: .
v_gene: TRBV20-1

CDR3aa: CASSEKGQGWETQYF
CDR3nt: TGTGCCAGCAGCGAGAAAGGACAGGGATGGGAGACCCAGTACTTC
j_gene: TRBJ2-5
abundance: many
d_gene: TRBD1
v_gene: TRBV7-9

CDR3aa: CASSLMAQYF
CDR3nt: TGCGCCAGCAGCTTGATGGCCCAGTACTTC
j_gene: TRBJ2-5
abundance: once
d_gene: .
v_gene: TRBV5-1

CDR3aa: CAISQREQETQYF
CDR3nt: TGTGCCATCAGCCAGCGGGAACAAGAGACCCAGTACTTC
j_gene: TRBJ2-5
abundance: few
d_gene: TRBD2
v_gene: TRBV10-3

CDR3aa: CVSSSGTSGRGEQFF
CDR3nt: TGTGTCAGCAGTTCCGGGACCAGCGGGAGGGGGGAGCAGTTCTTC
j_gene: TRBJ2-1
abundance: few
d_gene: TRBD2
v_gene: TRBV28

CDR3aa: CSARFGGASGANVLTF
CDR3nt: TGCAGTGCTAGATTCGGGGGAGCCTCTGGGGCCAACGTCCTGACTTTC
j_gene: TRBJ2-6
abundance: few
d_gene: .
v_gene: TRBV20-1

CDR3aa: CASLTSGEQFF
CDR3nt: TGTGCCAGCCTGACATCGGGTGAGCAGTTCTTC
j_gene: TRBJ2-1
abundance: many
d_gene: .
v_gene: TRBV12-3/TRBV12-4

CDR3aa: CASSRGQTDTQYF
CDR3nt: TGTGCCAGCAGTAGGGGACAGACAGATACGCAGTATTTT
j_gene: TRBJ2-3
abundance: many
d_gene: TRBD1
v_gene: TRBV2

CDR3aa: CASSHMGTDTQYF
CDR3nt: TGTGCCAGCAGCCACATGGGCACAGATACGCAGTATTTT
j_gene: TRBJ2-3
abundance: many
d_gene: .
v_gene: TRBV27

CDR3aa: CASSELTAGEQFF
CDR3nt: TGTGCCAGCAGCGAACTTACCGCCGGTGAGCAGTTCTTC
j_gene: TRBJ2-1
abundance: many
d_gene: .
v_gene: TRBV6-1

CDR3aa: CASSYGQIYQETQYF
CDR3nt: TGTGCCAGCAGTTACGGGCAGATATACCAAGAGACCCAGTACTTC
j_gene: TRBJ2-5
abundance: .
d_gene: .
v_gene: TRBV6-2/TRBV6-3

CDR3aa: CASNFSLVTSGFSTDTQYF
CDR3nt: TGCGCCAGCAACTTCTCGCTAGTGACTAGCGGGTTTAGCACAGATACGCAGTATTTT
j_gene: TRBJ2-3
abundance: .
d_gene: TRBD2
v_gene: TRBV5-1

CDR3aa: CASRTGNQPQHF
CDR3nt: TGTGCCAGCAGGACAGGAAATCAGCCCCAGCATTTT
j_gene: TRBJ1-5
abundance: .
d_gene: .
v_gene: TRBV12-3/TRBV12-4

CDR3aa: CASSLQGLAGYEQFF
CDR3nt: TGTGCCAGCAGCCTCCAGGGACTAGCGGGATATGAGCAGTTCTTC
j_gene: TRBJ2-1
abundance: many
d_gene: TRBD2
v_gene: TRBV5-6